This T cell receptor (beta chain) was sequenced for a study of T cells in Graves' hyperthyroidism and ophthalmopathy. Overall study findings and caveats: A model of 13 V-J features distinguished ophthalmopathy from stable hyperthyroidism.

A remark on this clonotype: What it binds is unknown.

The patients, who ranged from 18 to 65 in age, presented with newly diagnosed hyperthyroidism lasting under 2 months. Lactation, pregnancy, other autoimmune disease or uncontrolled infection excluded patients. Amplification targeted TCR beta CDR3 regions from RNA transcripts. The study used the HTBI primer set for a first-round RT-PCR of the TCR CDR3. Each CDR3 protein gets one entry after TCRdb re-called the multiplex PCR reads with MiXCR. The profile shows fewer than 400,000 distinct CDR3 sequences, 15% to 19% of them singletons. Sequenced material: blood. The receptor was isolated from a woman younger than 30 with Graves' hyperthyroidism that later progressed to Graves' ophthalmopathy.

The CDR3 bases are TGTGCCAGCAGTGCTAAGCGGCTAGCGGGGAGCACAGATACGCAGTATTTT. Translating gives CASSAKRLAGSTDTQYF. This sequence joins TRBV6-1 and TRBJ2-3; 9 positions agree with TRBD2. Germline CDR1 is MNHNS and CDR2 is SASEGT. J lost 0 bases, V lost 4 bases, and 8 bases had no gene match. The CDR3 length is 17 residues.